Sequencing of this T cell receptor (beta chain) was carried out in a study of blood T cells in healthy people across ages. Study in general: Per two T cells, about one barcoded beta molecule was captured through template switching.

The authors ran a second PCR of 7 to 11 cycles using a sample-barcoded 5' primer and a J-beta primer mix. Every cDNA molecule bore a tag from a template-switch adaptor containing 12 random nucleotides. From each sample, at least 3 million paired-end reads containing CDR3 were obtained. TCRdb fed the 5' RACE reads into MiXCR, producing one record per CDR3 protein. The profile shows around 1.5 million distinct CDR3 sequences, around 35% of them singletons. The germline gives CDR1 SGHTA, CDR2 FQGTGA. The V gene lost 2 bases and the J gene lost 4 bases, with 7 bases spanning the gap. This CDR3 spans 13 amino acids.

Sequenced input: blood. The sequence came from a woman younger than 45 in good health. This chain links TRBV7-3 with TRBJ2-3; no reliable D call. The CDR3 DNA is TGTGCCAGCAGCTTACACCCCTCAGATACGCAGTATTTT. The encoded protein is CASSLHPSDTQYF. The variable domain in full, completed from reference TRBV7-3 and TRBJ2-3, reads GAGVSQTPSNKVTEKGKYVELRCDPISGHTALYWYRQSLGQGPEFLIYFQGTGAADDSGLPNDRFFAVRPEGSVSTLKIQRTERGDSAVYLCASSLHPSDTQYFGPGTRLTVL.